What follows are 28 T cell receptor beta chains derived from one specimen sequenced in a study of PD-L1 blockade in urothelial cancer. Described time point: pretreatment peripheral blood. TCRdb's copy holds only in-frame clones and misses some; the assay was immunoSEQ multiplex PCR. The sample yields approximately 50,000 clones, approximately 85% seen once. The sample consisted of PBMCs, taken around atezolizumab (anti-PD-L1) treatment. Source of these receptors: a man aged 50-60 years with urothelial cancer.

This clone was detected a few times. CDR3 in DNA: TGTGCCAGCAGCTTCCAGGGGGCCGCCCAAGAGACCCAGTACTTC. Protein: CASSFQGAAQETQYF. The V gene is TRBV11-2, the J gene TRBJ2-5; 8 nucleotides line up with TRBD1. The germline CDR1 and CDR2 sequences are SGHAT and FQNNGV. After removal of 3 bases from V and 1 base from J, the junction contained 4 bases not matched to a gene. The CDR3 is made up of 15 amino acids.

The CDR3 nucleotides are TGTGCCAGCACCTCCCGGGTTGGCGAGCAGTACTTC. It is translated as CASTSRVGEQYF. The rearrangement links TRBV6-5 to TRBJ2-7; no clear D. The CDR3 is 12 residues long. V was cut by 7 bases and J by 6 bases, with 13 bases left in between. CDR1 is MNHEY, CDR2 SVGAGI, per germline.

The V gene is TRBV6-1, the J gene TRBJ1-3; TRBD1 matches at 7 bases. The germline gives CDR1 MNHNS, CDR2 SASEGT. V was clipped by 1 base and J by 0 bases; unmatched bases: 3. CDR3 length: 16 residues. CDR3 region: CASSEGQGSSGNTIYF. CDR3 DNA sequence: TGTGCCAGCAGTGAAGGACAGGGAAGCTCTGGAAACACCATATATTTT.

The CDR3, as DNA: TGCGCCAGCAGCTTTGGGTCTAGCGGGAACACAGATACGCAGTATTTT. Its protein is CASSFGSSGNTDTQYF. This chain joins TRBV5-1 and TRBJ2-3; 9 bases match TRBD2. The CDR3 length is 16 residues. Per germline, CDR1 SGHRS and CDR2 YFSETQ. Trimming took 2 bases from V and 2 from J; bases not matched to a gene: 6.

The J gene is TRBJ1-1, the V gene TRBV18; D unclear. Per the germline V gene, CDR1 is KGHSH and CDR2 is LQKENI. This CDR3 is 14 amino acids long. V gave up 5 bases and J gave up 1 base, with 11 bases separating them. The DNA for the CDR3 is TGTGCCAGCTCATCGGTGGGAGGGAACACTGAAGCTTTCTTT. It encodes CASSSVGGNTEAFF. Looking up the rest from reference TRBV18 and TRBJ1-1 gives the full variable domain: NAGVMQNPRHLVRRRGQEARLRCSPMKGHSHVYWYRQLPEEGLKFMVYLQKENIIDESGMPKERFSAEFPKEGPSILRIQQVVRGDSAAYFCASSSVGGNTEAFFGQGTRLTVV.

This sequence joins TRBV5-1 and TRBJ2-5; 10 bases map to TRBD2. The CDR3 runs 18 residues. V trimming: 4 bases; J trimming: 5 bases; junction bases outside the gene matches: 17. Germline values: CDR1 SGHRS, CDR2 YFSETQ. CDR3 amino acids: CASSTGTSARLAGETQYF. The CDR3 bases are TGCGCCAGCAGCACCGGGACTAGCGCGCGCTTGGCGGGTGAGACCCAGTACTTC.

The chain has TRBV10-3 and TRBJ2-7; maybe TRBD2 (5 bases). Per germline, CDR1 ENHRY and CDR2 SYGVKD. This CDR3 has 17 amino acids. With 0 bases removed from V and 0 bases from J, the gap between germline ends came to 15 bases. As DNA, the CDR3 is TGTGCCATCAGTGAGTCATTAGGGAGTAGTAGCTCCTACGAGCAGTACTTC. Amino acids: CAISESLGSSSSYEQYF.

The rearrangement links TRBV5-1 to TRBJ1-2; 10 positions agree with TRBD1. This CDR3 is built from 16 residues. V shed 4 bases and J 8 bases; nucleotides not matched to a gene: 14. Germline V gene data show CDR1 as SGHRS and CDR2 as YFSETQ. Written as DNA, the CDR3 is TGCGCCAGCAGCCTCCCGTCGGGGACAGGGGTGGCGGGCTACACCTTC. It encodes CASSLPSGTGVAGYTF. Filled out from reference TRBV5-1 and TRBJ1-2, the complete variable domain reads KAGVTQTPRYLIKTRGQQVTLSCSPISGHRSVSWYQQTPGQGLQFLFEYFSETQRNKGNFPGRFSGRQFSNSRSEMNVSTLELGDSALYLCASSLPSGTGVAGYTFGSGTRLTVV.

The chain joins TRBV5-1 to TRBJ1-6; D is undetermined. Germline V gives CDR1 SGHRS, CDR2 YFSETQ. Between the trimmed V and J ends, which lost 0 bases and 0 bases, there was a span of 16 bases. CDR3 size: 19 residues. The CDR3 nucleotides read TGCGCCAGCAGCTTGGTACCCTTCGCACCCGGCTCCTATAATTCACCCCTCCACTTT. This translates into CASSLVPFAPGSYNSPLHF.

The V gene is TRBV5-1, the J gene TRBJ1-2, with 10 nucleotides matching TRBD1. Trimming at V came to 4 bases and at J to 8 bases, leaving 5 bases not matched to a gene. The germline V gene encodes CDR1 SGHRS and CDR2 YFSETQ. The CDR3 totals 13 residues. The CDR3 bases are TGCGCCAGCAGCGAGGGGACAGGGGTCGGCTACACCTTC. Translated, it gives CASSEGTGVGYTF.

In DNA, the CDR3 is TGTGCCAGCAGTTGGACCAGGGGCGACACCGGGGAGCTGTTTTTT. Translated, it gives CASSWTRGDTGELFF. The chain links TRBV6-6 to TRBJ2-2, with D perhaps matching TRBD1 (6 bases). The CDR3 spans 15 residues. V dropped 4 bases and J dropped 3 bases, with 12 bases sitting between them. The V gene's germline CDR1 is MNHNY and CDR2 SVGAGI (reference sequence).

V usage is TRBV19 and J usage is TRBJ1-4; 7 positions match TRBD1. The J segment lost 5 bases and the V segment lost 5 bases, leaving 2 bases of the junction unmatched. The V gene's germline CDR1 is LNHDA and CDR2 SQIVND (reference sequence). The CDR3 is made up of 13 amino acids. The chain's CDR3 is CASSSDRNEKLFF. CDR3 bases: TGTGCCAGTAGTTCGGACAGGAATGAAAAACTGTTTTTT.

The chain couples TRBV6-5 to TRBJ1-1, with TRBD1 matching over 7 bases. The CDR3 sequence is 15 residues long. The V gene end was trimmed by 8 bases and the J gene end by 1 base; junction bases not matched to a gene: 10. Germline V gene data show CDR1 as MNHEY and CDR2 as SVGAGI. In DNA form, the CDR3 reads TGTGCCAGCTATCTTACCGGGACAGCGAACACTGAAGCTTTCTTT. Residues: CASYLTGTANTEAFF.

The chain carries TRBV9 and TRBJ2-7, with a weak D call TRBD2 (6 bases). CDR3 length: 14 amino acids. Germline V CDR1 and CDR2: SGDLS, YYNGEE. Trimming stripped 4 bases from V and 1 base from J, with 12 bases between. The CDR3 protein is CASSPRLGSYEQYF. For the CDR3, the DNA is TGTGCCAGCAGCCCGCGACTAGGTTCCTACGAGCAGTACTTC.

The chain uses TRBV5-4 and TRBJ1-2; 7 bases match TRBD1. In germline, CDR1 is SGHNT, CDR2 YYREEE (reference sequence). V lost 2 bases to trimming and J lost 0 bases; unmatched junction nucleotides: 10. The CDR3 is 17 amino acids. CDR3 sequence (DNA): TGTGCCAGCAGCTTATCGACAGGGCCACTATCTAACTATGGCTACACCTTC. Translated, it gives CASSLSTGPLSNYGYTF.

J is TRBJ2-3 and V is TRBV7-3, with a weak D call TRBD1 (5 bases). There are 14 residues in the CDR3. V was shortened by 1 base and J by 2 bases, with 7 bases between the two germline ends. Germline V CDR1 and CDR2: SGHTA, FQGTGA. This CDR3 reads CASSLKGITDTQYF. CDR3 in DNA: TGTGCCAGCAGCTTAAAGGGGATCACAGATACGCAGTATTTT.

The chain carries TRBV15 and TRBJ1-1; TRBD1 matches at 7 bases. This CDR3 region has 14 residues. Germline V lookup: CDR1 LNHNV, CDR2 YYDKDF (reference sequence). With 8 bases clipped from V and 4 bases from J, the junction kept 10 bases outside the gene matches. The CDR3 region is CATYRRQGSTEAFF. The CDR3 DNA sequence: TGTGCCACCTATCGCCGACAGGGATCCACTGAAGCTTTCTTT.

The chain carries TRBV7-8 and TRBJ2-6; D remains ambiguous. Germline V gene data show CDR1 as SGHVS and CDR2 as FQNEAQ. The V end was cut by 5 bases, the J end by 3 bases, with 14 bases between. The CDR3 extends over 16 amino acids. DNA of the CDR3: TGTGCCAGCAGCCCTCGATACCCCGGTGGGGCCAACGTCCTGACTTTC. Translated: CASSPRYPGGANVLTF. Looking up the rest from reference TRBV7-8 and TRBJ2-6 gives the full variable domain: GAGVSQSPRYKVAKRGQDVALRCDPISGHVSLFWYQQALGQGPEFLTYFQNEAQLDKSGLPSDRFFAERPEGSVSTLKIQRTQQEDSAVYLCASSPRYPGGANVLTFGAGSRLTVL.

The rearrangement links TRBV7-9 to TRBJ2-1; tentatively, D is TRBD2 (6 bases). The V end lost 1 base, the J end lost 8 bases, and 15 bases lay between the germline ends. Germline V lookup: CDR1 SEHNR, CDR2 FQNEAQ (reference sequence). The CDR3 sequence is 15 residues long. The CDR3 sequence: CASSLGAGFRDEQFF. In DNA, the CDR3 is TGTGCCAGCAGCTTAGGGGCGGGATTTCGCGATGAGCAGTTCTTC. Together with reference TRBV7-9 and TRBJ2-1, the CDR3 gives the full variable domain: DTGVSQNPRHKITKRGQNVTFRCDPISEHNRLYWYRQTLGQGPEFLTYFQNEAQLEKSRLLSDRFSAERPKGSFSTLEIQRTEQGDSAMYLCASSLGAGFRDEQFFGPGTRLTVL.

This chain joins TRBV4-2 and TRBJ1-4; D perhaps matches TRBD1 (5 bases). CDR3 length: 16 residues. Looked up from germline, CDR1 is LGHNA and CDR2 is YNFKEQ. Deletions cut 3 bases from V and 0 bases from J, with 11 bases between. CDR3 amino acids: CASSQARGATNEKLFF. CDR3 bases: TGTGCCAGCAGCCAGGCTAGGGGCGCAACTAATGAAAAACTGTTTTTT.

V usage is TRBV5-1 and J usage is TRBJ2-3; 11 bases agree with TRBD2. Per germline, CDR1 SGHRS and CDR2 YFSETQ. CDR3 length equals 16 residues. V lost 0 bases, J lost 4 bases, and 4 bases stayed unmatched. The CDR3 loop reads CASSLGPSGGSDTQYF. DNA of the CDR3: TGCGCCAGCAGCTTGGGGCCTAGCGGGGGGTCAGATACGCAGTATTTT.

The rearrangement joins TRBV27 to TRBJ2-5; D might be TRBD1 (6 bases). Trimming left V 5 bases short and J 5 bases short, with 21 bases between. The CDR3 sequence is 16 residues long. The germline V gene encodes CDR1 MNHEY and CDR2 SMNVEV (reference sequence). CDR3 sequence (DNA): TGTGCCAGCAGTCGTATGGAAGGACAGCCGGGGGAGACCCAGTACTTC. Protein: CASSRMEGQPGETQYF.

This rearrangement joins TRBV7-9 to TRBJ1-1; no reliable D call. The CDR3 is 12 residues long. Germline V gene lookup returns CDR1 SEHNR and CDR2 FQNEAQ (reference sequence). V gave up 1 base and J gave up 10 bases, with 10 bases separating them. The CDR3 bases are TGTGCCAGCAGCTTAGACCAAATCGGAGCTTTCTTT. This codes for CASSLDQIGAFF.

The CDR3 DNA is TGTGCCAGCAGCTTAGGCCGGGTGGGCTCCTACAATGAGCAGTTCTTC. It translates to CASSLGRVGSYNEQFF. The rearrangement joins TRBV7-3 to TRBJ2-1; D unclear. CDR3 length: 16 amino acids. Between the trimmed V and J ends, which lost 2 bases and 0 bases, there was a span of 11 bases. Germline values: CDR1 SGHTA, CDR2 FQGTGA.

A few counts support this clone. V gene TRBV6-7 combines with J gene TRBJ1-4; D call uncertain. TRBV6-7 is recorded as an ORF, its role being uncertain. Trimming shortened V by 0 bases and J by 16 bases, and 12 bases separated the two germline ends. The CDR3 is 12 amino acids. CDR3: CASSYSLGQGFF. DNA for the CDR3: TGTGCCAGCAGTTACTCACTTGGGCAAGGGTTTTTT.

The CDR3 loop is CASSLGDNHNEQFF. DNA for the CDR3: TGCGCCAGCAGCTTGGGGGACAACCACAATGAGCAGTTCTTC. This chain uses TRBV5-1 with TRBJ2-1; TRBD1 is a possible D gene (6 bases). Germline V CDR1 and CDR2: SGHRS, YFSETQ. V lost 0 bases and J 5 bases, leaving 9 bases between the germline ends. CDR3 length equals 14 residues.

The rearrangement links TRBV6-4 to TRBJ2-1; D ambiguous. Germline CDR1 MRHNA, CDR2 SNTAGT. There are 11 residues in the CDR3. V was pared by 7 bases and J by 5 bases, with 6 bases between. In DNA form, the CDR3 reads TGTGCCAGCATGAGGAACAATGAGCAGTTCTTC. This codes for CASMRNNEQFF.

Note on this clone: The junction and the germline gene differ at one end; a read error may be behind it. V is TRBV7-7 and J is TRBJ2-2; a possible D gene is TRBD1 (6 bases). Germline V gene sequence: CDR1 SSHAT, CDR2 FNYEAQ (reference sequence). The CDR3 extends over 14 amino acids. The CDR3 loop is CASSITGNAGELFF. The CDR3 DNA reads as TGTGCTAGCAGCATCACAGGGAATGCCGGGGAGCTGTTTTTT. Supplemented by reference TRBV7-7 and TRBJ2-2, the full variable domain reads GAGVSQSPRYKVTKRGQDVTLRCDPISSHATLYWYQQALGQGPEFLTYFNYEAQPDKSGLPSDRFSAERPEGSISTLTIQRTEQRDSAMYRCASSITGNAGELFFGEGSRLTVL.